These 6 T cell receptor beta chains share one sample of origin, sequenced in a study of technical replicates of blood from several donors. TCRdb's copy holds only in-frame clones and misses some; the assay was immunoSEQ multiplex PCR. The sample yields more than 90,000 clones, almost 96% seen once. The sample was T cells isolated from PBMCs. Every receptor here comes from a human donor in good health.

The CDR3 DNA reads as TGTGCCAGCAGCGTAGGGAGAGTACGAGGATATGAGACCCAGTACTTC. Protein: CASSVGRVRGYETQYF. The rearrangement joins TRBV9 to TRBJ2-5; D call uncertain. This CDR3 is 16 amino acids long. Trimming removed 0 bases from V and 5 bases from J, with 17 bases in between. Germline CDR1 reads SGDLS; CDR2 reads YYNGEE.

The chain links TRBV7-9 to TRBJ1-4, with 7 bases matching TRBD1. Germline V lookup: CDR1 SEHNR, CDR2 FQNEAQ (reference sequence). The CDR3 covers 15 residues. With V trimmed by 3 bases and J by 7 bases, 8 bases remained unmatched. CDR3 sequence: CASSFHRGTVEKLFF. CDR3 bases: TGTGCCAGCAGCTTCCACAGGGGAACGGTTGAAAAACTGTTTTTT.

The CDR3 sequence is CASSLSSELETQYF. The CDR3 bases are TGCGCCAGCAGCTTGTCCAGCGAACTAGAGACCCAGTACTTC. The chain recombines TRBV5-1 with TRBJ2-5; D call uncertain. Trimming removed 1 base from V and 4 bases from J, with 11 bases in between. The CDR3 length is 14 residues. CDR1 and CDR2 from the germline V gene are SGHRS and YFSETQ.

The genes are TRBV7-9 and TRBJ1-1; TRBD1 might be the D (6 bases). This CDR3 is built from 15 residues. Trimming shortened V by 3 bases and J by 3 bases, and 14 bases separated the two germline ends. CDR1 is SEHNR and CDR2 is FQNEAQ in the germline V gene (reference sequence). The CDR3 is CASSFPSYRDTEAFF. The CDR3, as DNA: TGTGCCAGCAGCTTCCCTTCGTACAGGGACACTGAAGCTTTCTTT.

This clone was seen just once. The chain joins TRBV5-1 to TRBJ2-7, with 7 bases identical to TRBD2. Per the germline V gene, CDR1 is SGHRS and CDR2 is YFSETQ. The trim removed 2 bases at V and 6 bases at J, leaving 8 bases unmatched. This CDR3 has 14 residues. In DNA form, the CDR3 reads TGCGCCAGCAGCTTAGAGACTAGCATTGGCGAGCAGTACTTC. Amino acids: CASSLETSIGEQYF.

The J gene is TRBJ2-7, the V gene TRBV21-1; TRBD1, the D gene given by the table, was not confirmed from the DNA. TRBV21-1 is a pseudogene. This CDR3 contains 15 residues. The CDR3: CASSKNRNSSYEQYF. In nucleotides, the CDR3 is TGTGCCAGCAGCAAAAACAGGAATAGCTCCTACGAGCAGTACTTC.